The clone carrying this T cell receptor (beta chain) occurred a few times. Its antigen remains unidentified. CDR3 length equals 11 residues. Between the trimmed V and J ends, which lost 5 bases and 6 bases, there was a span of 8 bases. A universal primer site came from template switching; cDNA carried unique molecular identifiers. Via MiXCR, TCRdb re-called the 5' RACE reads, giving one row per CDR3 protein. The sample yields 250,000 or so distinct CDR3 sequences, about 9% seen once. Everyone who donated was a healthy Caucasian. This specimen belongs to a study of identical twins. Whole-study findings and limits: For monozygotic twins, models underestimated out-of-frame TCR alpha sharing.

The data also belong to a second study, concerning yellow fever vaccine responses in identical twins.

The receptor's source is a woman aged 18-30 years in good health. The chain couples TRBV12-3 or TRBV12-4 to TRBJ2-7, with D possibly TRBD1 on 6 matching bases. The sequenced material came from CD8+ T cells sorted from blood. CDR3 sequence: CASSTGFEQYF. Here the CDR3 DNA reads TGTGCCAGCAGTACAGGGTTCGAGCAGTACTTC.